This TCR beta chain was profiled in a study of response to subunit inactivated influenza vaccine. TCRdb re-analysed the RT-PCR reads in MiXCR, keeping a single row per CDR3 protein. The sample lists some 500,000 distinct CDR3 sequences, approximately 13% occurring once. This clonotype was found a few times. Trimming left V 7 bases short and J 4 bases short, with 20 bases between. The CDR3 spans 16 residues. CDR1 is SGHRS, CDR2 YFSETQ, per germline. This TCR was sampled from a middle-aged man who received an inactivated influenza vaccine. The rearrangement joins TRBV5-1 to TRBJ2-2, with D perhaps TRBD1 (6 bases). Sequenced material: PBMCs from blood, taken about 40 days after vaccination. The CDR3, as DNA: TGCGCCAGCTCGGAGACGACAGGCCCCGTCACCGGGGAGCTGTTTTTT. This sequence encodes CASSETTGPVTGELFF.